The 26 T cell receptor beta chains below were found in one sample sequenced in a study of blood T cell repertoires in COVID-19. This table comes from immunoSEQ multiplex PCR, and its TCRdb copy is limited to in-frame clones, with some not included. The data show about 170,000 clones, roughly 80% seen once. The sequenced sample consisted of peripheral blood. These receptors originate from a woman of 80 years or more with acute or convalescent COVID-19.

The gene calls are TRBV6-2 or TRBV6-3 and TRBJ2-1; TRBD2 matches 9 bases. The CDR3 runs 17 residues. Per germline, CDR1 MNHEY and CDR2 SVGEGT. Germline trimming cut 2 bases from V and 4 bases from J; bases unmatched to any gene: 9. The CDR3 sequence is CASSYEAGGPQYNEQFF. The CDR3 nucleotides read TGTGCCAGCAGTTACGAGGCGGGGGGGCCGCAATACAATGAGCAGTTCTTC.

The chain carries TRBV12-3 or TRBV12-4 and TRBJ1-1; D is unresolved. V lost 3 bases and J lost 8, with 10 bases in between. This CDR3 region has 12 residues. The CDR3 region is CASSFVAGEAFF. For the CDR3, the DNA is TGTGCCAGCAGTTTTGTTGCCGGGGAAGCTTTCTTT.

This chain connects TRBV9 to TRBJ1-3; TRBD1 matches 9 bases. Germline CDR1 is SGDLS and CDR2 is YYNGEE. This CDR3 contains 13 residues. V trimming: 8 bases; J trimming: 2 bases; junction bases outside the gene matches: 2. The CDR3 spells CASDRGAGNTIYF. For the CDR3, the DNA is TGTGCCAGTGACAGGGGGGCTGGAAACACCATATATTTT.

In its sample, this clone was seen a few times. V and J are TRBV4-3 and TRBJ2-1; 7 nucleotides agree with TRBD2. V shed 1 base, J shed 5 bases, and the junction held 2 bases outside the gene matches. Germline V gives CDR1 LGHNA, CDR2 YSLEER. There are 14 residues in the CDR3. CDR3 coding DNA: TGCGCCAGCAGCCAAGGGAGCGGGGACAATGAGCAGTTCTTC. It is translated as CASSQGSGDNEQFF.

CDR3 sequence (DNA): TGTGCCAGCTCAGCCACAGGTGGGCTATCAAAAAAACTGTTTTTT. It codes for CASSATGGLSKKLFF. The rearrangement links TRBV18 to TRBJ1-4, with D maybe TRBD1 (5 bases). In germline, CDR1 is KGHSH, CDR2 LQKENI. V was clipped by 5 bases and J by 9 bases, with 19 bases between them. The CDR3 is 15 amino acids.

This chain links TRBV25-1 with TRBJ2-7; 7 nucleotides match TRBD1. The CDR3 is made up of 16 amino acids. CDR1 is MGHDK and CDR2 is SYGVNS in the germline V gene. V dropped 2 bases and J dropped 2; count of bases not matched to a gene: 9. The CDR3 DNA sequence: TGTGCCAGCAGTGAAACCGGGACAGTGAACACCTACGAGCAGTACTTC. It codes for CASSETGTVNTYEQYF.

The chain combines TRBV6-4 with TRBJ1-2; 7 nucleotides agree with TRBD1. This CDR3 is 12 amino acids long. With V trimmed by 4 bases and J by 14 bases, 10 bases remained unmatched. Germline lookup yields CDR1 MRHNA and CDR2 SNTAGT. CDR3 sequence: CASSGGGLSLTF. The CDR3 DNA is TGTGCCAGCAGTGGAGGGGGCCTTTCCCTTACCTTC.

This chain joins TRBV19 and TRBJ1-5, with 7 bases fitting TRBD1. Germline CDR1 reads LNHDA; CDR2 reads SQIVND (reference sequence). CDR3 length: 18 residues. V was pared by 9 bases and J by 2 bases, with 19 bases of the junction left unmatched. The CDR3 DNA is TGTGCCAGCGGGCCCCTACAGGGGACGGGGGATGGCAATCAGCCCCAGCATTTT. Protein: CASGPLQGTGDGNQPQHF.

The chain recombines TRBV5-4 with TRBJ2-7; weak D call: TRBD1 (6 bases). Germline values: CDR1 SGHNT, CDR2 YYREEE (reference sequence). The CDR3 has 14 residues. The V end lost 0 bases, the J end lost 0 bases, and 7 bases lay between the germline ends. In nucleotides, the CDR3 is TGTGCCAGCAGCTTGGGGACAGTCTCCTACGAGCAGTACTTC. Its translation is CASSLGTVSYEQYF. The full variable domain, completed using reference TRBV5-4 and TRBJ2-7, is ETGVTQSPTHLIKTRGQQVTLRCSSQSGHNTVSWYQQALGQGPQFIFQYYREEENGRGNFPPRFSGLQFPNYSSELNVNALELDDSALYLCASSLGTVSYEQYFGPGTRLTVT.

The V and J genes are TRBV10-3 and TRBJ1-1, with D unresolved. With 7 bases removed from V and 4 bases from J, the gap between germline ends came to 13 bases. The length of the CDR3 is 13 residues. CDR1 and CDR2 (germline): ENHRY, SYGVKD. The CDR3, as DNA: TGTGCCATCAAGCGGGATTATAGCACTGAAGCTTTCTTT. Translating it yields CAIKRDYSTEAFF.

The rearrangement uses TRBV19 and TRBJ2-3, with a possible D match to TRBD1 (6 bases). With 1 base removed from V and 0 bases from J, the gap between germline ends came to 8 bases. Germline V CDR1 and CDR2: LNHDA, SQIVND (reference sequence). This CDR3 is 15 amino acids long. CDR3 residues: CASSIGTASTDTQYF. CDR3 DNA: TGTGCCAGTAGTATAGGGACAGCTAGCACAGATACGCAGTATTTT.

V usage is TRBV28 and J usage is TRBJ1-2; D is perhaps TRBD1 (5 bases). This CDR3 is 14 amino acids long. V was shortened by 3 bases and J by 6 bases, with 14 bases between the two germline ends. Germline V gene data show CDR1 as MDHEN and CDR2 as SYDVKM. CDR3 bases: TGTGCCAGCAGTTTTGGGGCCGCCTTGGATGGCTACACCTTC. This sequence encodes CASSFGAALDGYTF.

V and J are TRBV5-6 and TRBJ2-7, with D uncertain. The CDR3 has 14 amino acids. Trimming removed 0 bases at V and 5 bases at J, with 12 bases between. The V gene's germline CDR1 is SGHDT and CDR2 YYEEEE. The DNA of the CDR3 is TGTGCCAGCAGCTTGGGGCATCTAGTAAACGAGCAGTACTTC. It encodes CASSLGHLVNEQYF.

A note on this clone: The sample has other DNA sequences that encode this CDR3 too. The CDR3 spells CASSLDSQETQYF. CDR3 sequence (DNA): TGTGCCAGCAGCCTAGACAGTCAAGAGACCCAGTACTTC. This chain links TRBV7-8 with TRBJ2-5; possible D gene TRBD1, 5 bases. Germline V lookup: CDR1 SGHVS, CDR2 FQNEAQ. The CDR3 totals 13 residues. Trimming removed 5 bases at V and 2 bases at J, with 9 bases between.

The gene calls are TRBV7-6 and TRBJ2-1; D uncertain. This CDR3 contains 14 residues. CDR1 SGHVS and CDR2 FNYEAQ come from the germline V gene. V was clipped by 2 bases and J by 10 bases, with 15 bases between them. DNA of the CDR3: TGTGCCAGCAGCTTAAAAGGAGTCGCGGTCGAGCAGTTCTTC. Protein: CASSLKGVAVEQFF.

J is TRBJ2-5 and V is TRBV5-4; tentatively, D is TRBD1 (6 bases). Germline V gene lookup returns CDR1 SGHNT and CDR2 YYREEE (reference sequence). CDR3 size: 14 residues. V was trimmed by 3 bases and J by 2 bases, leaving 11 bases between them. CDR3 loop: CASSSMGTQETQYF. CDR3 DNA sequence: TGTGCCAGCAGCTCGATGGGGACACAAGAGACCCAGTACTTC.

The table lists this clone with a count of one. This chain joins TRBV4-3 and TRBJ2-2, with D maybe TRBD1 (5 bases). Germline values: CDR1 LGHNA, CDR2 YSLEER. This CDR3 is 15 amino acids long. V lost 0 bases, J lost 4 bases, and 9 bases lay in between. The CDR3 sequence: CASSQERGGTGELFF. CDR3 DNA: TGCGCCAGCAGCCAAGAAAGGGGTGGCACCGGGGAGCTGTTTTTT.

This clone was detected only a few times. This sequence joins TRBV30 and TRBJ1-1; D gene uncertain. CDR3 length: 13 amino acids. Germline loops: CDR1 GTSNPN, CDR2 SVGIG (reference sequence). V gave up 2 bases and J gave up 2 bases, with 9 bases separating them. The CDR3 bases are TGTGCCTGGAGTTCTAATCACAACACTGAAGCTTTCTTT. Amino acid sequence: CAWSSNHNTEAFF.

The genes are TRBV4-1 and TRBJ2-2; weak D call: TRBD1 (5 bases). Per the germline V gene, CDR1 is MGHRA and CDR2 is YSYEKL. This CDR3 has 14 residues. V shed 4 bases and J shed 2 bases, with 8 bases lying between them. CDR3 residues: CASSRTRNTGELFF. CDR3 in DNA: TGCGCCAGCAGCCGGACACGAAACACCGGGGAGCTGTTTTTT.

The chain is built from TRBV5-1 and TRBJ2-3, with 9 bases lining up with TRBD2. The germline gives CDR1 SGHRS, CDR2 YFSETQ. V dropped 4 bases and J dropped 6; count of bases not matched to a gene: 9. The CDR3 has 15 residues. Written as DNA, the CDR3 is TGCGCCAGCAGCCTTAGCGGGGGACCCCAGGATACGCAGTATTTT. Translation: CASSLSGGPQDTQYF.

V gene TRBV30 combines with J gene TRBJ1-4; D is ambiguous. This CDR3 is 13 amino acids long. Germline lookup yields CDR1 GTSNPN and CDR2 SVGIG (reference sequence). V shed 2 bases and J shed 5 bases, with 9 bases lying between them. The CDR3 DNA reads TGTGCCTGGAGTCGAAAACACAATGAAAAACTGTTTTTT. It is translated as CAWSRKHNEKLFF.

V gene TRBV5-1 combines with J gene TRBJ2-1; D perhaps matches TRBD2 (6 bases). CDR3 length: 14 residues. V gave up 0 bases and J gave up 4 bases, with 8 bases separating them. Germline V gene lookup returns CDR1 SGHRS and CDR2 YFSETQ. Here the CDR3 reads CASSLEGLYNEQFF. CDR3 DNA sequence: TGCGCCAGCAGCTTGGAGGGACTTTACAATGAGCAGTTCTTC.

V is TRBV29-1 and J is TRBJ1-2, with 7 bases lining up with TRBD1. Germline trimming cut 5 bases from V and 4 bases from J; bases unmatched to any gene: 4. The CDR3 extends over 12 amino acids. Germline V gives CDR1 SQVTM, CDR2 ANQGSEA. This CDR3 reads CSVQGVSYGYTF. CDR3 DNA: TGCAGCGTTCAGGGGGTGAGCTATGGCTACACCTTC.

CDR3 sequence: CASSLSLFSPNSPLHF. The CDR3 DNA reads as TGTGCCAGCAGTTTATCCCTGTTTAGCCCTAATTCACCCCTCCACTTT. This sequence joins TRBV27 and TRBJ1-6; no firm D call. Germline values: CDR1 MNHEY, CDR2 SMNVEV (reference sequence). V was clipped by 0 bases and J by 6 bases, with 12 bases between them. The CDR3 loop spans 16 amino acids.

In its sample, this clone was seen once. The chain couples TRBV6-4 to TRBJ1-6; D perhaps matches TRBD1 (5 bases). The CDR3 extends over 14 amino acids. The V and J ends lost 7 bases and 10 bases respectively, with 17 bases between them. Germline V gives CDR1 MRHNA, CDR2 SNTAGT. The CDR3 is CASTTKVWGSPLHF. DNA for the CDR3: TGTGCCAGCACTACGAAAGTTTGGGGCTCACCCCTCCACTTT.

The rearrangement links TRBV15 to TRBJ1-2; TRBD1 aligns across 7 bases. Trimming cost V 0 bases and J 4 bases; bases outside gene matches: 5. Per germline, CDR1 LNHNV and CDR2 YYDKDF (reference sequence). The length of the CDR3 is 15 residues. In DNA form, the CDR3 reads TGTGCCACCAGCAGAGAGGGGACAGATATCTATGGCTACACCTTC. Its protein is CATSREGTDIYGYTF. Full variable domain (remainder filled in from reference TRBV15 and TRBJ1-2): DAMVIQNPRYQVTQFGKPVTLSCSQTLNHNVMYWYQQKSSQAPKLLFHYYDKDFNNEADTPDNFQSRRPNTSFCFLDIRSPGLGDTAMYLCATSREGTDIYGYTFGSGTRLTVV.